One sample yielded the 28 T cell receptor beta chains listed below, sequenced in a study of T cell clusters in autoimmune cytopenias (dated by TCRdb to 2018 to 2020). For each sample, TRB amplification used 250 to 300 ng of peripheral blood genomic DNA, equal to some 37,000 genome equivalents. The run used an Illumina MiSeq. Multiplex PCR with a touch-down protocol amplified TRB rearrangements, with the TRB-A and TRB-B primer pools combined in a single tube. TCRdb reprocessed the reads; each CDR3 protein sequence makes one entry, and DNA is unavailable. The sample has 9,500 to 15,000 distinct CDR3 sequences on record. The ten top clones hold approximately 2.9% of the sample. Sample: peripheral blood. These receptors originate from a human donor with an autoimmune cytopenia or autoimmune hepatitis (not recorded which).

The chain has TRBV6-5 and TRBJ2-1; no DNA is available, so the TRBD1 call from TCRdb remains unchecked. The CDR3 spans 15 residues. Germline values: CDR1 MNHEY, CDR2 SVGAGI. Here the CDR3 reads CASSLAPTGYNEQFF.

The J gene is TRBJ1-2, the V gene TRBV30; TCRdb lists TRBD1, though no DNA is available to test this call. CDR1 GTSNPN and CDR2 SVGIG come from the germline V gene (reference sequence). The length of the CDR3 is 15 residues. This CDR3 reads CAWSVPRTGLDGYTF.

Its frequency marks this clonotype as medium-sized. The rearrangement links TRBV19 to TRBJ2-5; TCRdb reports TRBD1, a call that lacks DNA to check it against. The CDR3 is 14 residues long. Germline values: CDR1 LNHDA, CDR2 SQIVND (reference sequence). The CDR3 reads CASRPGTGGETQYF.

The chain combines TRBV6-1 with TRBJ2-1; TCRdb outputs TRBD1, but without DNA this stays unchecked. Germline V gene lookup returns CDR1 MNHNS and CDR2 SASEGT. The CDR3 length is 17 residues. CDR3 sequence reads: CASSASPGARGVDEQFF.

This rearrangement joins TRBV6-4 to TRBJ2-1. Germline V gene lookup returns CDR1 MRHNA and CDR2 SNTAGT. This CDR3 spans 16 amino acids. CDR3 protein: CASSEGRGGSYNEQFF.

The V gene is TRBV6-5, the J gene TRBJ1-2; as DNA is missing, the TRBD1 call by TCRdb cannot be tested. CDR1 MNHEY and CDR2 SVGAGI come from the germline V gene. The CDR3 is 13 amino acids. The CDR3 reads CASSPTGDYGYTF.

The chain carries TRBV7-6 and TRBJ1-6. Germline CDR1 SGHVS, CDR2 FNYEAQ. This CDR3 spans 14 amino acids. This CDR3 is CASSLGGSLSPLHF.

The rearrangement links TRBV6-6 to TRBJ2-2; lacking DNA, the TRBD1 call made by TCRdb goes unchecked. The CDR3 length is 15 residues. From germline, CDR1 is MNHNY and CDR2 SVGAGI (reference sequence). CDR3 loop: CASSPPGQNTGELFF.

The chain employs TRBV19 and TRBJ1-1; TCRdb's D call of TRBD1 is untestable without DNA. The CDR3 covers 15 residues. The germline V gene encodes CDR1 LNHDA and CDR2 SQIVND (reference sequence). The CDR3 loop reads CASSIRDSFNTEAFF.

The chain uses TRBV12-3 or TRBV12-4 and TRBJ2-1; TCRdb returns TRBD1, unconfirmable since there is no DNA. The CDR3 extends over 13 amino acids. CDR3 residues: CASSLGGHNEQFF.

The chain recombines TRBV24-1 with TRBJ2-1. Germline CDR1 reads KGHDR; CDR2 reads SFDVKD. The CDR3 consists of 15 residues. The CDR3 is CATSDPVGNYNEQFF.

According to its frequency, this clonotype is medium-sized. The V gene is TRBV29-1, the J gene TRBJ2-1. Per the germline V gene, CDR1 is SQVTM and CDR2 is ANQGSEA. CDR3 length equals 12 residues. This CDR3 reads CSVEIHYNEQFF.

This chain's CDR3 is CASRRTSQETQYF. V usage is TRBV5-1 and J usage is TRBJ2-5; TCRdb names TRBD2, which stays unverified in the absence of DNA. Germline lookup yields CDR1 SGHRS and CDR2 YFSETQ. The CDR3 contains 13 residues.

The chain links TRBV30 to TRBJ1-6; TCRdb names TRBD1, which stays unverified in the absence of DNA. Per the germline V gene, CDR1 is GTSNPN and CDR2 is SVGIG (reference sequence). CDR3 length: 16 amino acids. CDR3 protein: CAWSVRQVARNSPLHF.

This clonotype ranks as medium-sized in terms of frequency. This chain uses TRBV29-1 with TRBJ2-1; TCRdb selects TRBD1, and the lack of DNA leaves this call unchecked. Germline CDR1 and CDR2: SQVTM and ANQGSEA. The CDR3 has 15 residues. CDR3 protein: CSVDSYGGAYNEQFF.

The rearrangement joins TRBV6-6 to TRBJ2-1; with no DNA, the TCRdb D assignment of TRBD1 cannot be verified. Germline CDR1 and CDR2: MNHNY and SVGAGI (reference sequence). CDR3 length equals 16 residues. Here the CDR3 reads CASSYSMGQGANEQFF.

This clonotype is classed as medium-sized by frequency. This chain uses TRBV30 with TRBJ2-5; lacking DNA, the TRBD1 call made by TCRdb goes unchecked. The CDR3 has 13 amino acids. Germline loops: CDR1 GTSNPN, CDR2 SVGIG (reference sequence). The CDR3 spells CAWSEGVEETQYF.

The J gene is TRBJ1-1, the V gene TRBV6-5; TCRdb names TRBD1, which stays unverified in the absence of DNA. Germline values: CDR1 MNHEY, CDR2 SVGAGI. This CDR3 region has 12 residues. The CDR3 sequence is CASSKKGAQAFF.

This clonotype counts as medium-sized by frequency. The chain links TRBV29-1 to TRBJ2-1; absent DNA, TCRdb's TRBD2 call cannot be checked. CDR3 length: 13 residues. CDR1 is SQVTM, CDR2 ANQGSEA, per germline. The CDR3 sequence is CSVGTSGYNEQFF.

Its frequency marks this clonotype as medium-sized. The chain has TRBV5-4 and TRBJ2-3; TCRdb gives TRBD1 as the D gene, but with no DNA this cannot be confirmed. This CDR3 is 11 amino acids long. Germline values: CDR1 SGHNT, CDR2 YYREEE (reference sequence). CDR3 region: CATPSGDTQYF.

V usage is TRBV6-5 and J usage is TRBJ1-1; TCRdb indicates TRBD1, and absent DNA this call remains unverified. Looked up from germline, CDR1 is MNHEY and CDR2 is SVGAGI. The CDR3 loop spans 14 amino acids. CDR3 in amino acids: CASNFSGFDTEAFF.

V gene TRBV27 combines with J gene TRBJ2-5. The CDR3 is 13 residues long. CDR1 and CDR2 (germline): MNHEY, SMNVEV (reference sequence). The CDR3 sequence: CASSFAVGETQYF.

This clonotype shows up as medium-sized by frequency. The rearrangement joins TRBV29-1 to TRBJ2-7; TCRdb proposes TRBD1, but this gene call is untestable without DNA. Germline V gives CDR1 SQVTM, CDR2 ANQGSEA. There are 14 residues in the CDR3. The CDR3 protein is CSVNGGAGGSRQYF.

Frequency places this clonotype as large. The chain links TRBV29-1 to TRBJ2-6; lacking DNA, the TRBD1 call made by TCRdb goes unchecked. Germline V gene sequence: CDR1 SQVTM, CDR2 ANQGSEA. This CDR3 contains 16 residues. The CDR3 is CSVEDWGSSGANVLTF.

CDR3 sequence reads: CASSSGLEASTDTQYF. The rearrangement links TRBV5-4 to TRBJ2-3. CDR3 size: 16 residues. The germline CDR1 and CDR2 sequences are SGHNT and YYREEE (reference sequence).

The chain carries TRBV6-4 and TRBJ2-1; the TCRdb D gene call, TRBD1, has no DNA to confirm it. Germline values: CDR1 MRHNA, CDR2 SNTAGT. The CDR3 totals 14 residues. The CDR3 is CASSAGQGIHEQFF.

The chain has TRBV27 and TRBJ2-3; the D gene TCRdb calls, TRBD2, cannot be checked with no DNA. Germline V gene data show CDR1 as MNHEY and CDR2 as SMNVEV (reference sequence). The CDR3 runs to 14 residues. CDR3: CASTRQGYTDTQYF.

The chain combines TRBV6-2 or TRBV6-3 with TRBJ2-7; the D call from TCRdb, TRBD1, cannot be confirmed without DNA. CDR3 length: 15 amino acids. Germline lookup yields CDR1 MNHEY and CDR2 SVGEGT. The CDR3: CASSYSGDSSYEQYF.